This T cell receptor beta chain was sequenced for a study of cytomegalovirus exposure and HLA in healthy donors. Notes on the study in general: Using a false discovery rate of 0.05, a later analysis showed that some 16,000 TCR beta sequences were associated with HLA alleles. Reportedly, diagnosis of cytomegalovirus status by the classifier showed high specificity and sensitivity. It has been reported that TCR beta sequences accurately predicted the HLA-A and HLA-B alleles of most subjects. In a later analysis, compared with equally common non-associated chains, HLA-associated beta chains were more expanded.

CDR3 length: 12 residues. Deletions cut 0 bases from V and 4 bases from J, with 5 bases between. CDR1 and CDR2 (germline): SGHRS, YFSETQ. Both 60 Vbeta primers and 13 Jbeta primers went into the PCR. Using immunoSEQ multiplex PCR, the repertoire was profiled, and TCRdb retains in-frame clones only, with some absent. The data hold 150,000 to 200,000 clones, with around four fifths observed a single time. In regard to this clone: The antigen is undetermined.

The source is a woman in her 30s in good health and CMV-seronegative. Sequenced material: PBMCs. This chain connects TRBV5-1 to TRBJ2-7; D is unresolved. Written as DNA, the CDR3 is TGCGCCAGCAGCTTGGGAGAATACGAGCAGTACTTC. Translation: CASSLGEYEQYF.